The 31 T cell receptor beta chains given below trace back to one sample, sequenced in a study of CD8+ T cells in alopecia areata. Treatment indicated: oral pan-JAK inhibitor, 5-10 mg twice daily. Extraction and reverse transcription of RNA yielded cDNA as the sequencing template. Produced via immunoSEQ multiplex PCR; TCRdb's table is partial and in-frame only. The table shows under 200,000 clones, with less than 70% occurring only once. Sequencing used CD4+ T cells sorted from blood, obtained at week 24, from a patient treated with tofacitinib. Receptor source: a human donor with alopecia areata.

The chain links TRBV30 to TRBJ1-5, with 11 bases fitting TRBD1. The CDR3 is 17 residues long. CDR1 and CDR2 (germline): GTSNPN, SVGIG (reference sequence). Germline trimming cut 2 bases from V and 4 bases from J; bases unmatched to any gene: 10. In nucleotides, the CDR3 is TGTGCCTGGAGTTCGGACAGGGGGCCGGGTGGTAATCAGCCCCAGCATTTT. Its translation: CAWSSDRGPGGNQPQHF. The full variable domain, its missing parts supplied by reference TRBV30 and TRBJ1-5, is SQTIHQWPATLVQPVGSPLSLECTVEGTSNPNLYWYRQAAGRGLQLLFYSVGIGQISSEVPQNLSASRPQDRQFILSSKKLLLSDSGFYLCAWSSDRGPGGNQPQHFGDGTRLSIL.

The rearrangement joins TRBV5-4 to TRBJ2-5; D uncertain. Germline V lookup: CDR1 SGHNT, CDR2 YYREEE (reference sequence). V was cut by 0 bases and J by 5 bases, with 8 bases left in between. This CDR3 region has 13 residues. In DNA form, the CDR3 reads TGTGCCAGCAGCTTGGAGGCGCGGGAGACCCAGTACTTC. Amino acids: CASSLEARETQYF.

V is TRBV30 and J is TRBJ1-5; 7 bases are a match to TRBD1. With 8 bases clipped from V and 1 base from J, the junction kept 5 bases outside the gene matches. CDR1 is GTSNPN, CDR2 SVGIG, per germline (reference sequence). The CDR3 is 13 residues long. CDR3 DNA sequence: TGTGCCGTGGACAGGAAAAGCAATCAGCCCCAGCATTTT. Amino acids: CAVDRKSNQPQHF.

V usage is TRBV27 and J usage is TRBJ2-7; TRBD2 agrees at 12 bases. J lost 0 bases, V lost 3 bases, and 0 bases had no gene match. The CDR3 runs to 15 residues. Germline V gene sequence: CDR1 MNHEY, CDR2 SMNVEV (reference sequence). CDR3 nucleotide sequence: TGTGCCAGCAGTTTGACTAGCGGGAGCTCCTACGAGCAGTACTTC. This gives the protein CASSLTSGSSYEQYF.

The J gene is TRBJ2-4, the V gene TRBV4-1, with D tentatively TRBD1 (6 bases). The CDR3 is 16 amino acids. Trimming removed 2 bases at V and 5 bases at J, with 16 bases between. Germline-derived CDR1 and CDR2 are MGHRA and YSYEKL. The CDR3 nucleotides read TGCGCCAGCAGCCAAATCCCAGGGGTTGGCGAAAACATTCAGTACTTC. It yields the protein CASSQIPGVGENIQYF.

V usage is TRBV4-1 and J usage is TRBJ1-2, with D unclear. Between the trimmed V and J ends, which lost 7 bases and 0 bases, there was a span of 12 bases. This CDR3 is built from 14 residues. CDR1 and CDR2 from the germline V gene are MGHRA and YSYEKL. In DNA, the CDR3 is TGCGCCAGCAAGCAGGAACCCTCTAACTATGGCTACACCTTC. Encoded protein: CASKQEPSNYGYTF.

The V and J genes are TRBV29-1 and TRBJ2-1; TRBD2 matches at 7 bases. This CDR3 has 14 residues. The V gene's germline CDR1 is SQVTM and CDR2 ANQGSEA. The V gene end was trimmed by 2 bases and the J gene end by 6 bases; junction bases not matched to a gene: 7. This CDR3 is CSVERRLALNEQFF. In DNA form, the CDR3 reads TGCAGCGTTGAAAGGCGACTAGCTCTCAATGAGCAGTTCTTC.

V usage is TRBV6-5 and J usage is TRBJ1-2; D ambiguous. The V end was cut by 0 bases, the J end by 6 bases, with 11 bases between. This CDR3 is built from 14 residues. The V gene's germline CDR1 is MNHEY and CDR2 SVGAGI. The DNA for the CDR3 is TGTGCCAGCAGTTACTCGGCAAGCCAAGATGGCTACACCTTC. This translates into CASSYSASQDGYTF.

The rearrangement joins TRBV27 to TRBJ1-5; 11 nucleotides agree with TRBD1. V lost 5 bases and J lost 5; bases outside the gene matches: 5. CDR3 size: 15 residues. Per germline, CDR1 MNHEY and CDR2 SMNVEV (reference sequence). Here the CDR3 reads CASSPGTGGDQPQHF. CDR3 DNA sequence: TGTGCCAGCAGTCCCGGGACAGGGGGGGATCAGCCCCAGCATTTT.

Only a few counts were recorded for this clone. The chain couples TRBV4-1 to TRBJ2-1; 10 positions match TRBD2. V shed 4 bases and J 4 bases; nucleotides not matched to a gene: 7. The length of the CDR3 is 16 residues. In germline, CDR1 is MGHRA, CDR2 YSYEKL. The CDR3 region has the DNA TGCGCCAGCAGCCGCCTCCTAGCGGGGGAGTACAATGAGCAGTTCTTC. Encoded protein: CASSRLLAGEYNEQFF.

The rearrangement links TRBV29-1 to TRBJ2-3, with 11 bases that match TRBD2. Germline CDR1 reads SQVTM; CDR2 reads ANQGSEA. The V gene end was trimmed by 7 bases and the J gene end by 3 bases; junction bases not matched to a gene: 6. The CDR3 has 14 residues. CDR3 amino acids: CSGLLAGDTDTQYF. The CDR3 bases are TGCAGCGGCCTACTAGCGGGGGATACAGATACGCAGTATTTT.

The sample holds a few counts of this clone. J is TRBJ2-5 and V is TRBV29-1; 7 positions match TRBD2. The germline V gene encodes CDR1 SQVTM and CDR2 ANQGSEA. Trimming removed 8 bases from V and 5 bases from J; junction bases left unmatched: 8. The CDR3 length is 12 residues. CDR3 sequence reads: CSLREGLETQYF. The CDR3 DNA reads as TGCAGCCTCAGGGAGGGGCTTGAGACCCAGTACTTC. The full variable domain, with the rest looked up from reference TRBV29-1 and TRBJ2-5, is SAVISQKPSRDICQRGTSLTIQCQVDSQVTMMFWYRQQPGQSLTLIATANQGSEATYESGFVIDKFPISRPNLTFSTLTVSNMSPEDSSIYLCSLREGLETQYFGPGTRLLVL.

This clone was seen just once. The rearrangement uses TRBV11-2 and TRBJ2-7, with TRBD1 matching 12 bases. Losses at the gene ends were 3 bases for V and 4 bases for J; bases not matched to a gene: 7. The CDR3 has 16 amino acids. The germline CDR1 and CDR2 sequences are SGHAT and FQNNGV. As DNA, the CDR3 is TGTGCCAGCAGCTTGGCCGGGACAGGGGGCGCGTACGAGCAGTACTTC. Amino acids: CASSLAGTGGAYEQYF.

The chain carries TRBV29-1 and TRBJ1-1; D is possibly TRBD1 (6 bases). This CDR3 spans 11 amino acids. Trimming took off 8 bases at V and 5 bases at J, with 12 bases between the two ends. Germline loops: CDR1 SQVTM, CDR2 ANQGSEA. The CDR3 DNA reads TGCAGCAGCATACAGGGAACTGAAGCTTTCTTT. Protein product: CSSIQGTEAFF.

Notes on this clone: Compared with germline, one end of the junction differs, possibly owing to a read error. The chain combines TRBV4-1 with TRBJ1-6; 8 nucleotides agree with TRBD1. Germline lookup yields CDR1 MGHRA and CDR2 YSYEKL. This CDR3 comprises 16 residues. The CDR3 region is CASSQRSDRDNSPLHF. The DNA for the CDR3 is TGTGCCAGCAGCCAACGCTCGGACAGGGATAATTCACCCCTCCACTTT.

Comments on this clone: The germline gene is not matched at one end of the junction; a read error may be the cause. The J gene is TRBJ2-5, the V gene TRBV7-7; D perhaps matches TRBD1 (5 bases). Germline V CDR1 and CDR2: SSHAT, FNYEAQ (reference sequence). The CDR3 spans 15 residues. The CDR3 protein is CASSLVGARGETQYF. As DNA, the CDR3 is TGTGCTAGCAGCTTAGTAGGGGCGCGAGGAGAGACCCAGTACTTC.

The chain has TRBV25-1 and TRBJ1-2; no definite D call. V lost 2 bases and J lost 4, with 5 bases in between. The CDR3 length is 12 residues. Germline CDR1 and CDR2: MGHDK and SYGVNS. CDR3 region: CASSEPPYGYTF. The DNA for the CDR3 is TGTGCCAGCAGTGAACCCCCCTATGGCTACACCTTC.

The J gene is TRBJ2-7, the V gene TRBV10-3; D is uncertain. Germline CDR1 ENHRY, CDR2 SYGVKD. The CDR3 extends over 13 amino acids. The V end was cut by 0 bases, the J end by 6 bases, with 9 bases between. The CDR3 here is CAISESTVPEQYF. The DNA for the CDR3 is TGTGCCATCAGTGAGTCGACGGTCCCCGAGCAGTACTTC.

A few counts support this clone. V usage is TRBV7-9 and J usage is TRBJ2-4; D possibly corresponds to TRBD1 (6 bases). CDR1 and CDR2 (germline): SEHNR, FQNEAQ (reference sequence). The CDR3 has 14 residues. Trimming removed 7 bases from V and 3 bases from J, with 13 bases in between. DNA for the CDR3: TGTGCCAGCACTGTGGACAGCGGCAAAAACATTCAGTACTTC. This encodes CASTVDSGKNIQYF.

The chain has TRBV18 and TRBJ1-1; weak D call: TRBD1 (6 bases). Germline loops: CDR1 KGHSH, CDR2 LQKENI. This CDR3 region has 14 residues. V dropped 1 base and J dropped 2 bases, with 8 bases sitting between them. CDR3 sequence reads: CASSPRDTNTEAFF. Written as DNA, the CDR3 is TGTGCCAGCTCACCACGGGACACCAACACTGAAGCTTTCTTT.

The V gene is TRBV9, the J gene TRBJ1-6; D is perhaps TRBD1 (5 bases). Between the trimmed V and J ends, which lost 3 bases and 11 bases, there was a span of 24 bases. This CDR3 spans 17 amino acids. Germline loops: CDR1 SGDLS, CDR2 YYNGEE. The CDR3 protein is CASSEGLFIRDRTPLHF. The CDR3, as DNA: TGTGCCAGCAGCGAGGGGCTTTTCATCAGGGATAGGACACCCCTCCACTTT.

This clone was seen a handful of times. J is TRBJ2-1 and V is TRBV19; D possibly corresponds to TRBD2 (8 bases). Germline V CDR1 and CDR2: LNHDA, SQIVND (reference sequence). Trimming pared 5 bases from V and 1 base from J, leaving 18 bases between. The CDR3 is 17 amino acids. The CDR3 coding sequence is TGTGCCAGTAGTCCCCGGGACAGCGGGGGATCCTACAATGAGCAGTTCTTC. This sequence encodes CASSPRDSGGSYNEQFF.

This clone was detected a few times. The chain joins TRBV29-1 to TRBJ1-5; TRBD1 is a possible D gene (5 bases). The V end lost 5 bases, the J end lost 5 bases, and 22 bases lay between the germline ends. This CDR3 has 16 residues. Germline V gene lookup returns CDR1 SQVTM and CDR2 ANQGSEA. The CDR3 DNA sequence: TGCAGCGTTCCCCCAAGGGACCCCCTCAGGGATCAGCCCCAGCATTTT. This gives the protein CSVPPRDPLRDQPQHF.

This chain links TRBV7-3 with TRBJ2-3; 15 bases agree with TRBD2. The germline CDR1 and CDR2 sequences are SGHTA and FQGTGA. The CDR3 extends over 16 amino acids. The ends lost 4 bases at V and 4 bases at J; junction bases unmatched: 3. The CDR3 sequence is CASSYGLAGGSDTQYF. The CDR3 nucleotides read TGTGCCAGCAGCTACGGACTAGCGGGGGGGTCAGATACGCAGTATTTT.

This clone appeared once. This chain connects TRBV5-6 to TRBJ1-5; no definite D call. Deletions cut 1 base from V and 3 bases from J, with 14 bases between. Germline V gives CDR1 SGHDT, CDR2 YYEEEE. There are 16 residues in the CDR3. The CDR3 nucleotides read TGTGCCAGCAGCTTGTATGCAGTGGGAGCCAATCAGCCCCAGCATTTT. Protein: CASSLYAVGANQPQHF.

V is TRBV4-1 and J is TRBJ1-2; D gene uncertain. V was trimmed by 0 bases and J by 2 bases, leaving 7 bases between them. CDR1 is MGHRA and CDR2 is YSYEKL in the germline V gene. This CDR3 comprises 14 residues. The DNA for the CDR3 is TGCGCCAGCAGCCAAGATCGGGGAAACTATGGCTACACCTTC. Protein: CASSQDRGNYGYTF.

This clone was observed a single time. The chain is built from TRBV7-9 and TRBJ2-2; TRBD1 agrees at 9 bases. In germline, CDR1 is SEHNR, CDR2 FQNEAQ (reference sequence). J was trimmed by 6 bases and V by 6 bases; bases with no gene match: 5. The CDR3 covers 14 residues. CDR3 bases: TGTGCCAGCAGAGGGACAGGGTTCGCCGGGGAGCTGTTTTTT. Its translation: CASRGTGFAGELFF.

The gene calls are TRBV7-2 and TRBJ1-2; TRBD1 is a possible D gene (5 bases). V was pared by 8 bases and J by 5 bases, with 18 bases between. Germline loops: CDR1 SGHTA, CDR2 FQGNSA. This CDR3 region has 14 residues. CDR3 region: CASVRGVRDYGYTF. DNA of the CDR3: TGTGCCAGCGTTCGAGGTGTCAGGGATTATGGCTACACCTTC.

This clone appeared once. J is TRBJ2-1 and V is TRBV7-9; D is unresolved. The CDR3 runs to 13 residues. Per germline, CDR1 SEHNR and CDR2 FQNEAQ (reference sequence). The V gene lost 9 bases and the J gene lost 0 bases, with 9 bases spanning the gap. This CDR3 reads CARDLSSYNEQFF. CDR3 nucleotides: TGTGCCAGAGACCTGAGCTCCTACAATGAGCAGTTCTTC.

The rearrangement links TRBV29-1 to TRBJ2-7, with TRBD1 matching 10 bases. The CDR3 length is 14 residues. V lost 6 bases and J lost 4; bases outside the gene matches: 9. Germline values: CDR1 SQVTM, CDR2 ANQGSEA. Here the CDR3 reads CSVAGTGELYEQYF. The DNA for the CDR3 is TGCAGCGTGGCCGGGACAGGGGAATTATACGAGCAGTACTTC.

The chain employs TRBV4-2 and TRBJ2-3, with 11 nucleotides matching TRBD2. Germline assignment: CDR1 LGHNA and CDR2 YNFKEQ. CDR3 size: 16 residues. J lost 4 bases, V lost 4 bases, and 7 bases had no gene match. DNA of the CDR3: TGTGCCAGCAGCCTTAGCGGGGGGGCTTTTCCAGATACGCAGTATTTT. Translation: CASSLSGGAFPDTQYF.